This T cell receptor (beta chain) was obtained from a study of cytomegalovirus exposure and HLA in healthy donors. General study points: Later examination showed HLA-associated TCR beta chains had greater clonal expansion than equally common others.

Both 60 Vbeta primers and 13 Jbeta primers went into the PCR. Assay used: immunoSEQ multiplex PCR; TCRdb lists only in-frame clones, some missing. This table has about 140,000 clones, approximately 82% appearing once. A remark on this clone: Its antigen is as yet unknown.

CDR3 length: 14 amino acids. Germline CDR1 and CDR2: LNHNV and YYDKDF (reference sequence). Trimming took 0 bases from V and 4 from J, leaving 9 bases between them. This sequence originates from a man aged 25-45 years in good health and CMV-seropositive. Sequencing was performed on PBMCs. The V gene is TRBV15, the J gene TRBJ1-1; no clear D. The CDR3 loop is CATSRDYSGTEAFF. In DNA, the CDR3 is TGTGCCACCAGCAGAGATTATTCCGGCACTGAAGCTTTCTTT.